A single sample is the source of the 30 T cell receptor beta chains below, sequenced in a study of blood T cell repertoires in COVID-19. Assay: immunoSEQ multiplex PCR; the TCRdb copy retains only in-frame clones and omits some. The data show 230,000 or so clones, 65% to 85% seen once. The sequenced material came from peripheral blood. The origin of the receptors is a man aged 35 to 55 with active or convalescent COVID-19.

As DNA, the CDR3 is TGTGCCAGCAGCTTCGGGCGGGCCCCTAGCACAGATACGCAGTATTTT. This codes for CASSFGRAPSTDTQYF. The chain carries TRBV7-2 and TRBJ2-3, with D possibly being TRBD2 (5 bases). With 3 bases removed from V and 0 bases from J, the gap between germline ends came to 13 bases. Germline-derived CDR1 and CDR2 are SGHTA and FQGNSA. The CDR3 extends over 16 amino acids.

The chain carries TRBV6-2 or TRBV6-3 and TRBJ1-2; the D gene is possibly TRBD1 (5 bases). Looked up from germline, CDR1 is MNHEY and CDR2 is SVGEGT. V was clipped by 4 bases and J by 8 bases, with 14 bases between them. This CDR3 region has 13 residues. The CDR3 DNA sequence: TGTGCCAGCAGTTCCTCCGGGAGACAGGGCTACACCTTC. It codes for CASSSSGRQGYTF.

The CDR3 DNA reads TGTGCCATCAGTGAAGGGGGGGACTACAATGAGCAGTTCTTC. Amino acids: CAISEGGDYNEQFF. The J gene is TRBJ2-1, the V gene TRBV10-3, with a possible D match to TRBD2 (7 bases). The CDR3 has 14 residues. The germline V and J ends were trimmed by 3 bases and 3 bases, with 9 bases remaining between them. CDR1 is ENHRY and CDR2 is SYGVKD in the germline V gene.

The genes are TRBV5-1 and TRBJ2-3; 9 nucleotides agree with TRBD1. Germline V gene lookup returns CDR1 SGHRS and CDR2 YFSETQ. The CDR3 is 19 residues long. Losses at the gene ends were 0 bases for V and 0 bases for J; bases not matched to a gene: 11. Here the CDR3 DNA reads TGCGCCAGCAGCTTGGTAGTGGGACAGGGAGACTCTAGCACAGATACGCAGTATTTT. Translating it yields CASSLVVGQGDSSTDTQYF.

The CDR3 nucleotides read TGTGCCAGCAGCCCACGACTAGCAGGACAGGGTTACAATGAGCAGTTCTTC. Encoded protein: CASSPRLAGQGYNEQFF. The rearrangement joins TRBV3-1 (or the pseudogene TRBV3-2) to TRBJ2-1; D may be TRBD1 (8 bases). Trimming removed 4 bases from V and 4 bases from J, with 20 bases in between. CDR1 and CDR2 (germline): LGHDT, YNNKEL (reference sequence). The CDR3 runs to 17 residues.

V gene TRBV4-3 combines with J gene TRBJ1-4, with D uncertain. This CDR3 is built from 17 residues. Per the germline V gene, CDR1 is LGHNA and CDR2 is YSLEER. The V and J ends lost 1 base and 0 bases respectively, with 12 bases between them. The CDR3 loop is CASSQGREQATNEKLFF. CDR3 sequence (DNA): TGCGCCAGCAGCCAAGGAAGGGAGCAGGCAACTAATGAAAAACTGTTTTTT.

This chain connects TRBV18 to TRBJ1-6; D uncertain. In germline, CDR1 is KGHSH, CDR2 LQKENI. The CDR3 sequence is 15 residues long. Trimming left V 3 bases short and J 8 bases short, with 14 bases between. CDR3 residues: CASSPEEKGYSPLHF. In nucleotides, the CDR3 is TGTGCCAGCTCACCGGAGGAAAAGGGTTATTCACCCCTCCACTTT.

The rearrangement uses TRBV19 and TRBJ2-1; 7 bases are shared with TRBD2. Germline trimming cut 6 bases from V and 0 bases from J; bases unmatched to any gene: 8. CDR3 size: 16 residues. Germline lookup yields CDR1 LNHDA and CDR2 SQIVND (reference sequence). This CDR3 reads CASSRYIAGSYNEQFF. Written as DNA, the CDR3 is TGTGCCAGTAGCCGCTACATAGCGGGCTCCTACAATGAGCAGTTCTTC.

The chain combines TRBV6-5 with TRBJ2-7; D gene uncertain. Germline loops: CDR1 MNHEY, CDR2 SVGAGI. CDR3 length equals 14 residues. The V end lost 6 bases, the J end lost 5 bases, and 17 bases lay between the germline ends. The DNA for the CDR3 is TGTGCCAGCAGCCCCATCGGCCTAGACCACGAGCAGTACTTC. Its translation: CASSPIGLDHEQYF.

The chain uses TRBV19 and TRBJ1-1; 7 nucleotides align to TRBD1. With 5 bases clipped from V and 1 base from J, the junction kept 7 bases outside the gene matches. Germline V gene sequence: CDR1 LNHDA, CDR2 SQIVND (reference sequence). The CDR3 contains 15 residues. The CDR3: CASSVRQGGNTEAFF. The CDR3 DNA follows: TGTGCCAGTAGTGTTAGACAGGGAGGGAACACTGAAGCTTTCTTT.

This rearrangement joins TRBV30 to TRBJ2-1; 14 positions match TRBD2. The CDR3 contains 15 residues. J was trimmed by 15 bases and V by 3 bases; bases with no gene match: 13. Germline V gene sequence: CDR1 GTSNPN, CDR2 SVGIG (reference sequence). The CDR3 protein is CAWSPKGLAGVATFF. As DNA, the CDR3 is TGTGCCTGGAGCCCAAAGGGACTAGCGGGAGTAGCTACGTTCTTC.

This chain connects TRBV18 to TRBJ2-7; TRBD1 agrees at 9 bases. The CDR3 has 16 amino acids. V lost 3 bases to trimming and J lost 5 bases; unmatched junction nucleotides: 11. Per germline, CDR1 KGHSH and CDR2 LQKENI. CDR3: CASSPFWGQGADEQYF. Here the CDR3 DNA reads TGTGCCAGCTCACCCTTCTGGGGACAGGGCGCCGACGAGCAGTACTTC.

The CDR3 DNA is TGTGCCAGCAGTTCCACCGGGACAGGGGTGGAAACTGAAGCTTTCTTT. Protein sequence: CASSSTGTGVETEAFF. The V gene is TRBV6-2 or TRBV6-3, the J gene TRBJ1-1; 10 bases line up with TRBD1. J lost 5 bases, V lost 4 bases, and 10 bases had no gene match. Germline V gives CDR1 MNHEY, CDR2 SVGEGT. This CDR3 spans 16 amino acids.

This clone has only a few counts. This chain links TRBV5-5 with TRBJ2-6; 9 bases map to TRBD1. The CDR3 is 17 residues long. V gave up 0 bases and J gave up 2 bases; unmatched junction bases: 3. Germline CDR1 and CDR2: SGHKS and YYEKEE (reference sequence). CDR3 sequence reads: CASSLGTGAPGANVLTF. The CDR3 region has the DNA TGTGCCAGCAGCTTGGGGACAGGGGCCCCTGGGGCCAACGTCCTGACTTTC.

The rearrangement joins TRBV28 to TRBJ2-5, with 13 bases lining up with TRBD2. V lost 5 bases, J lost 4 bases, and 7 bases stayed unmatched. The germline gives CDR1 MDHEN, CDR2 SYDVKM. The CDR3 runs to 16 residues. Here the CDR3 reads CASSPGLAGVIETQYF. CDR3 nucleotides: TGTGCCAGCAGTCCAGGACTAGCGGGAGTCATAGAGACCCAGTACTTC. Full variable domain (remainder filled in from reference TRBV28 and TRBJ2-5): DVKVTQSSRYLVKRTGEKVFLECVQDMDHENMFWYRQDPGLGLRLIYFSYDVKMKEKGDIPEGYSVSREKKERFSLILESASTNQTSMYLCASSPGLAGVIETQYFGPGTRLLVL.

The chain couples TRBV6-5 to TRBJ2-7, with 7 bases lining up with TRBD1. Germline CDR1 and CDR2: MNHEY and SVGAGI. After removal of 6 bases from V and 1 base from J, the junction contained 3 bases not matched to a gene. This CDR3 contains 13 residues. CDR3 sequence: CASSKTGSYEQYF. In nucleotides, the CDR3 is TGTGCCAGCAGCAAGACAGGGTCCTACGAGCAGTACTTC.

V is TRBV7-6 and J is TRBJ2-7; 9 bases align to TRBD1. The germline CDR1 and CDR2 sequences are SGHVS and FNYEAQ. V was clipped by 0 bases and J by 3 bases; unmatched bases: 6. The CDR3 extends over 16 amino acids. The CDR3 DNA sequence: TGTGCCAGCAGCTTAGCGCAGCGACAGGGGGTCTACGAGCAGTACTTC. Translating it yields CASSLAQRQGVYEQYF.

Here the CDR3 reads CATSGGSGGNQPQHF. In DNA form, the CDR3 reads TGTGCCACCAGTGGTGGGTCAGGCGGCAATCAGCCCCAGCATTTT. The chain combines TRBV24-1 with TRBJ1-5; D remains unclear. The germline V and J ends were trimmed by 5 bases and 2 bases, with 12 bases remaining between them. This CDR3 is 15 amino acids long. CDR1 and CDR2 (germline): KGHDR, SFDVKD.

The genes are TRBV7-2 and TRBJ2-7; a weak D match, TRBD1 (6 bases). Trimming removed 2 bases from V and 0 bases from J, with 11 bases in between. Per germline, CDR1 SGHTA and CDR2 FQGNSA. The CDR3 sequence is 15 residues long. The CDR3 region has the DNA TGTGCCAGCAGCTTACAGGGGAATCCCTCCTACGAGCAGTACTTC. Translating gives CASSLQGNPSYEQYF.

With respect to this clone: The junction differs from germline at one of its ends, possibly a read error. The rearrangement links TRBV7-7 to TRBJ2-2, with D unclear. The CDR3 loop spans 12 amino acids. Germline CDR1 SSHAT, CDR2 FNYEAQ (reference sequence). CDR3 region: CASSSYTGELFF. In DNA, the CDR3 is TGTGCTAGCAGCTCTTACACCGGGGAGCTGTTTTTT.

The CDR3 region has the DNA TGTGCCAGTACCGAGGTAAGGAGGGGCACTGAAGCTTTCTTT. It translates to CASTEVRRGTEAFF. V and J are TRBV19 and TRBJ1-1; D is possibly TRBD1 (5 bases). Germline V gives CDR1 LNHDA, CDR2 SQIVND (reference sequence). The CDR3 is 14 amino acids. V was cut by 7 bases and J by 4 bases, with 16 bases left in between.

This clone was observed a single time. J is TRBJ1-2 and V is TRBV30; D perhaps matches TRBD1 (6 bases). V dropped 3 bases and J dropped 3 bases, with 17 bases sitting between them. CDR1 is GTSNPN, CDR2 SVGIG, per germline (reference sequence). The CDR3 consists of 15 residues. DNA for the CDR3: TGTGCCTGGAGGACCGCAGGGGCAAGGGACTATGGCTACACCTTC. It specifies CAWRTAGARDYGYTF.

The chain carries TRBV3-1 (or the pseudogene TRBV3-2) and TRBJ1-6; no reliable D call. The CDR3 is 14 residues long. The germline gives CDR1 LGHDT, CDR2 YNNKEL (reference sequence). V dropped 1 base and J dropped 3 bases, with 4 bases sitting between them. The CDR3 region has the DNA TGTGCCAGCAGCCAAGTCAGCTATAATTCACCCCTCCACTTT. It translates to CASSQVSYNSPLHF.

The chain is built from TRBV18 and TRBJ2-1; a possible D gene is TRBD1 (6 bases). Per the germline V gene, CDR1 is KGHSH and CDR2 is LQKENI. Trimming removed 5 bases at V and 2 bases at J, with 10 bases between. The CDR3 consists of 14 residues. The CDR3 is CASSEGTPYNEQFF. CDR3 in DNA: TGTGCCAGCTCAGAGGGGACACCCTACAATGAGCAGTTCTTC.

As for this clone: Other nucleotide sequences in the sample specify the same CDR3. The genes are TRBV12-3 or TRBV12-4 and TRBJ1-2, with D perhaps TRBD1 (5 bases). The CDR3 is made up of 13 amino acids. V lost 7 bases and J lost 7, with 16 bases in between. CDR3 bases: TGTGCCAGCACCCTCTCAGGGCTCGGTGGCTACACCTTC. Translation: CASTLSGLGGYTF.

V is TRBV24-1 and J is TRBJ2-1; 9 nucleotides line up with TRBD1. The germline CDR1 and CDR2 sequences are KGHDR and SFDVKD. Trimming took 4 bases from V and 3 from J; bases not matched to a gene: 6. CDR3 size: 16 residues. CDR3 sequence reads: CATSEWDRESYNEQFF. The CDR3 DNA is TGTGCCACCAGTGAATGGGACAGGGAAAGCTACAATGAGCAGTTCTTC.

The rearrangement uses TRBV11-3 and TRBJ2-3, with 10 bases lining up with TRBD2. Germline V gene lookup returns CDR1 SGHNT and CDR2 YENEEA. V was pared by 6 bases and J by 1 base, with 4 bases of the junction left unmatched. CDR3 length: 15 residues. The CDR3 is CASSLAGDRTDTQYF. The CDR3 DNA sequence: TGTGCCAGCAGTCTAGCGGGAGATCGCACAGATACGCAGTATTTT.

The chain joins TRBV9 to TRBJ1-6, with TRBD1 matching over 7 bases. This CDR3 is 13 amino acids long. The germline V gene encodes CDR1 SGDLS and CDR2 YYNGEE. Losses at the gene ends were 8 bases for V and 6 bases for J; bases not matched to a gene: 5. In DNA form, the CDR3 reads TGTGCCAGTACGACAGGGACTAATTCACCCCTCCACTTT. Its translation is CASTTGTNSPLHF.

The V and J genes are TRBV18 and TRBJ2-3; a weak D match, TRBD1 (6 bases). V was trimmed by 1 base and J by 5 bases, leaving 13 bases between them. Germline V gene sequence: CDR1 KGHSH, CDR2 LQKENI. This CDR3 comprises 15 residues. CDR3 sequence: CASSPRGGAGDTQYF. CDR3 sequence (DNA): TGTGCCAGCTCACCACGTGGGGGCGCGGGAGATACGCAGTATTTT.

The chain recombines TRBV30 with TRBJ2-7, with D tentatively TRBD1 (7 bases). V lost 3 bases, J lost 2 bases, and 17 bases lay in between. CDR1 is GTSNPN, CDR2 SVGIG, per germline (reference sequence). The CDR3 runs 15 residues. CDR3 DNA sequence: TGTGCCTGGAGATCCCAGGGGGAGGTCCCCTACGAGCAGTACTTC. It yields the protein CAWRSQGEVPYEQYF.